The rows below give T cell receptor beta chains drawn from one sample of a study of blood T cell repertoires in COVID-19. Profiling relied on immunoSEQ multiplex PCR, and the TCRdb table lists in-frame clones only, not all of them. The table has 310,000 or so clones, roughly 86% seen once. Specimen: peripheral blood. The origin of the receptors is a man in his 70s with acute or convalescent COVID-19. Each CDR3 is given with its conserved first and last residue. Fields, in order: J gene, D gene, V gene, clone size, CDR3 DNA, CDR3 protein. The D gene is left open where the match is weak. The size entry is marked missing in some rows and otherwise reads once, few, many or a size class.

>TRBJ2-7|TRBD1|TRBV7-2|-
TGTGCCAGCAGCCGGGACAGGGCAAACAACGAGCAGTACTTC
CASSRDRANNEQYF
>TRBJ2-1|-|TRBV30|-
TGTGCCTGGAGTGGTACGGTCTACAATGAGCAGTTCTTC
CAWSGTVYNEQFF
>TRBJ2-7|-|TRBV19|-
TGTGCCAGTAGTGGGGGGAACCCCGGCAAGCAGTACTTC
CASSGGNPGKQYF
>TRBJ2-3|TRBD2|TRBV19|-
TGTGCCAGTGGCGGGAGTACTCGCACAGATACGCAGTATTTT
CASGGSTRTDTQYF
>TRBJ1-2|-|TRBV30|-
TGTGCCTGGAGGTTGCCGGGATCGAGGGGGGGCTACACCTTC
CAWRLPGSRGGYTF
>TRBJ1-5|-|TRBV7-2|-
TGTGCCAGCAGCCACGGACAGTCGAATCAGCCCCAGCATTTT
CASSHGQSNQPQHF
>TRBJ2-5|TRBD2|TRBV28|-
TGTGCCAGCAGGAGACATGGGACTAGCGGGGAAGAGACCCAGTACTTC
CASRRHGTSGEETQYF
>TRBJ2-3|TRBD2|TRBV3-1/TRBV3-2|-
TGTGCCAGCAGCCCGACTAGCGGGGGCACAGATACGCAGTATTTT
CASSPTSGGTDTQYF
>TRBJ1-2|-|TRBV2|-
TGTGCCAGCAGCCGGCAGGGAAACTATGGCTACACCTTC
CASSRQGNYGYTF
>TRBJ1-1|-|TRBV3-1/TRBV3-2|-
TGTGCCAGCAGCGCCCGGGGACAATCCACTGAAGCTTTCTTT
CASSARGQSTEAFF
>TRBJ2-6|TRBD1|TRBV28|few
TGTGCCAGCGGCGGACAGGGACGCTCTGGGGCCAACGTCCTGACTTTC
CASGGQGRSGANVLTF
>TRBJ2-2|-|TRBV7-8|-
TGTGCCAGCAGCCCAGTCCGGGGATTGAACACCGGGGAGCTGTTTTTT
CASSPVRGLNTGELFF
>TRBJ2-7|TRBD2|TRBV10-2|-
TGCGCCAGCAGTGCGTCTAGCGGGAGATACGAGCAGTACTTC
CASSASSGRYEQYF
>TRBJ2-7|TRBD2|TRBV18|once
TGTGCCAACTCACCACCGATTAAACTAGCGGGAGAGATTGGCTACGAGCAGTACTTC
CANSPPIKLAGEIGYEQYF
>TRBJ2-5|TRBD2|TRBV30|-
TGTGCCTGGACTACGACCGGGGGGGAGACCCAGTACTTC
CAWTTTGGETQYF
>TRBJ2-2|-|TRBV6-2/TRBV6-3|few
TGTGCCAGCAGTTACGGGCAGTGGGCGAACACCGGGGAGCTGTTTTTT
CASSYGQWANTGELFF
>TRBJ2-1|-|TRBV4-2|-
TGTGCCAGCAGCCAAGATTGGGGAGCCCAATTTCATGTAACCTACAATGAGCAGTTCTTC
CASSQDWGAQFHVTYNEQFF
>TRBJ2-2|-|TRBV7-9|-
TGTGCCAGCAGCTTAGCGATACCCGGGACCGGGGAGCTGTTTTTT
CASSLAIPGTGELFF
>TRBJ1-1|TRBD1|TRBV6-5|-
TGTGCCAGCAGGCAAGATGGACAGGGACTCACTGAAGCTTTCTTT
CASRQDGQGLTEAFF
>TRBJ2-5|TRBD1|TRBV5-6|-
TGTGCCAGCAGTCAGACCGGGACAGCACAAGAGACCCAGTACTTC
CASSQTGTAQETQYF
>TRBJ2-5|TRBD2|TRBV7-9|-
TGTGCCAGCAGCCCAAGGAGGGGTGCCAGCGGGAGATCGGGCGAGACCCAGTACTTC
CASSPRRGASGRSGETQYF
>TRBJ2-5|-|TRBV7-9|-
TGTGCCAGCAGCCCAGGGTTCGGAGAGACCCAGTACTTC
CASSPGFGETQYF
>TRBJ2-7|-|TRBV6-5|-
TGTGCCAGCATACAGTCGAGCTCCTACGAGCAGTACTTC
CASIQSSSYEQYF
>TRBJ2-5|TRBD2|TRBV27|-
TGTGCCAGCAGTTCGTTGACTAGCGGGGGGCTCACGGAGACCCAGTACTTC
CASSSLTSGGLTETQYF
>TRBJ2-7|TRBD1|TRBV28|few
TGTGCCAGCACCCTCAGGGACAGGGTCTACGAGCAGTACTTC
CASTLRDRVYEQYF
>TRBJ1-6|-|TRBV19|-
TGTGCCAGTAGCAAGGACACCAACTATAATTCACCCCTCCACTTT
CASSKDTNYNSPLHF